A selection of T cell receptor beta chains follows, all from one sample in a study of T cell repertoires in cytomegalovirus infection. One entry per CDR3 protein results from TCRdb running MiXCR on the reads. The table shows hundreds of thousands of distinct CDR3 sequences, with 30% to 40% occurring only once. No antigen is known for these receptors. The material was cultured CD8+ T cells from PBMCs, obtained from culture after CMV antigen stimulation. The receptors shown here come from a human donor in good health (CMV status not recorded). Some clones in this sample may be carry-over from other donors' samples. CDR3s include the opening cysteine and the closing phenylalanine or tryptophan. The D gene is left open where the match is weak. Expanded clones get a size class; other rows say once, few or many, or leave the size out.

TRBJ2-1 | . | TRBD2 | TRBV6-2/TRBV6-3 | TGTGCCAGCAGTTATTGGACTAGCGGGGACTTATACAATGAGCAGTTCTTC | CASSYWTSGDLYNEQFF
TRBJ2-2 | many | . | TRBV11-3 | TGTGCCAGCAGCACCGGGACCTCTGGCACCGGGGAGCTGTTTTTT | CASSTGTSGTGELFF
TRBJ2-7 | . | TRBD2 | TRBV12-5 | TGTGCTAGTGGTTTAGGGGACTACTACGAGCAGTACTTC | CASGLGDYYEQYF
TRBJ2-7 | . | . | TRBV27 | TGTGCCAGCAGTTTATCGCGCAGAAGCTACGAGCAGTACTTC | CASSLSRRSYEQYF
TRBJ2-7 | few | TRBD1 | TRBV7-9 | TGTGCCAGCAGCTCCGACAGGGGGCGGTACGAGCAGTACTTC | CASSSDRGRYEQYF
TRBJ1-1 | few | . | TRBV6-1 | TGTGCCAGCAGTGAATATTTGGACACTGAAGCTTTCTTT | CASSEYLDTEAFF
TRBJ2-7 | . | TRBD2 | TRBV20-1 | TGCAGCTTGGGTAGCGGGGGTTACGAGCAGTACTTC | CSLGSGGYEQYF
TRBJ1-2 | few | . | TRBV5-6 | TGTGCCAGCAGCTTGGATGGGCCGGCGAGTGGCTACACCTTC | CASSLDGPASGYTF
TRBJ1-1 | few | . | TRBV4-1 | TGCGCCAGCAGCCAGGAGCCGGGGGAAATCACTGAAGCTTTCTTT | CASSQEPGEITEAFF
TRBJ2-2 | many | . | TRBV4-1 | TGCGCCAGCAGCCAGGGTTTCAACACCGGGGAGCTGTTTTTT | CASSQGFNTGELFF
TRBJ1-2 | . | TRBD1 | TRBV15 | TGTGCCACCACCACCGGGACAGGGGACTATGGCTACACCTTC | CATTTGTGDYGYTF
TRBJ2-1 | few | . | TRBV6-2/TRBV6-3 | TGTGCCAGCAGTTACCCCAGGAATGAGCAGTTCTTC | CASSYPRNEQFF
TRBJ1-2 | . | . | TRBV14 | TGTGCCAGCAGCTCGGGACATGCCTTGGCTACCTATGGCTACACCTTC | CASSSGHALATYGYTF
TRBJ1-5 | . | . | TRBV7-2 | TGTGTCAGCAGCTTAGGCCACGGCTCAAATCAGCCCCAGCATTTT | CVSSLGHGSNQPQHF
TRBJ2-2 | few | . | TRBV5-6 | TGTGCCAGCAGCACCTTGACTAGATTGAACACCGGGGAGCTGTTTTTT | CASSTLTRLNTGELFF
TRBJ2-5 | . | TRBD2 | TRBV7-9 | TGTGCCAGCAGCCAAATCAGGGACTATCAAGAGACCCAGTACTTC | CASSQIRDYQETQYF
TRBJ1-2 | . | . | TRBV20-1 | TGCAGCGCTTCTGACAGCGCATATGGCTACACCTTC | CSASDSAYGYTF
TRBJ2-7 | few | . | TRBV6-1 | TGTGCCAGCAGTCTGGCTTTTCGGGGAAAATCCTACGAGCAGTACTTC | CASSLAFRGKSYEQYF
TRBJ2-1 | . | TRBD2 | TRBV19 | TGTGCCAGTAGCCCGGGAGGCGGGGGGGTAAATGAGCAGTTCTTC | CASSPGGGGVNEQFF
TRBJ1-1 | . | . | TRBV24-1 | TGTGCCACCAGTGATGGGGGATACACTGAAGCTTTCTTT | CATSDGGYTEAFF
TRBJ1-6 | few | TRBD1 | TRBV27 | TGTGCCAGCAGACGGGACAGGACTTCACCCCTCCACTTT | CASRRDRTSPLHF
TRBJ2-7 | few | TRBD1 | TRBV19 | TGTGCCAGTACTCCAAGACAGGGAAGCTACGAGCAGTACTTC | CASTPRQGSYEQYF
TRBJ2-2 | . | . | TRBV7-9 | TGTGCCAGCAGCTTCGGGTCCTTGGGCACCGGGGAGCTGTTTTTT | CASSFGSLGTGELFF
TRBJ1-6 | few | . | TRBV12-3/TRBV12-4 | TGTGCCAGCAGTTTCGGGCCGGGACTTCATAATTCACCCCTCCACTTT | CASSFGPGLHNSPLHF
TRBJ2-5 | many | TRBD2 | TRBV7-9 | TGTGCCAGCAGCTGGACTAGGTATCGAGAGACCCAGTACTTC | CASSWTRYRETQYF
TRBJ1-1 | . | . | TRBV9 | TGTGCCAGCAGCGTAGGGGCAACGGATGAAGCTTTCTTT | CASSVGATDEAFF
TRBJ1-6 | many | TRBD1 | TRBV6-5 | TGTGCCAGCAGTTACTCTTGGGACAGGGCATTCCTCCACTTT | CASSYSWDRAFLHF
TRBJ2-7 | many | . | TRBV15 | TGTGCCACCAGCTTTGGTACAAGCACCTACGAGCAGTACTTC | CATSFGTSTYEQYF
TRBJ1-5 | . | . | TRBV6-5 | TGTGTCAGCACCGGGGGCTACAATCAGCCCCAGCATTTT | CVSTGGYNQPQHF
TRBJ2-2 | . | . | TRBV7-9 | TGTGCCAGCACCAAAGGGGGGGTAGACACCGGGGAGCTGTTTTTT | CASTKGGVDTGELFF
TRBJ2-5 | . | . | TRBV7-9 | TGTGCCAGCAGCCCAATACTGGGGAAAGAGACCCAGTACTTC | CASSPILGKETQYF
TRBJ2-7 | few | TRBD1 | TRBV7-9 | TGTGCCAGCAGCTCCTCGGACAGGGAACTCTACGAGCAGTACTTC | CASSSSDRELYEQYF
TRBJ2-1 | . | . | TRBV2 | TGTGCCAACCTAGGCCGGGTTTATGAGCAGTTCTTC | CANLGRVYEQFF
TRBJ1-5 | . | . | TRBV7-9 | TGTGCCAGCAGCTTTTCCACCAATCAGCCCCAGCATTTT | CASSFSTNQPQHF
TRBJ2-3 | . | TRBD2 | TRBV6-6 | TGTGCCAGCAGTGGACTAGCGGGGGGACAGTACACAGATACGCAGTATTTT | CASSGLAGGQYTDTQYF
TRBJ1-6 | few | TRBD1 | TRBV7-6 | TGTGCCAGCAGCCGCCGGGACAGGGTCAACTCACCCCTCCACTTT | CASSRRDRVNSPLHF
TRBJ2-6 | . | . | TRBV10-3 | TGTGCCACCGGCTTGGCTGGGGCCAACGTCCTGACTTTC | CATGLAGANVLTF
TRBJ2-1 | . | TRBD2 | TRBV7-6 | TGTGCCAGCAGCTACCGACTAGCGGGGGTCCCTTCAAATGAGCAGTTCTTC | CASSYRLAGVPSNEQFF
TRBJ1-2 | . | . | TRBV9 | TGTGCCAGCAGCACCACCGTAAAGGGAGGGGACTATGGCTACACCTTC | CASSTTVKGGDYGYTF
TRBJ2-5 | . | . | TRBV28 | TGTGCCAGCAGTATACTCCTGGAAGAGACCCAGTACTTC | CASSILLEETQYF
TRBJ1-1 | . | TRBD1 | TRBV7-9 | TGTGCCAGCAGCTTAGACAGGGGTGCTTTCTTT | CASSLDRGAFF
TRBJ2-2 | . | . | TRBV27 | TGTGCCAGCAGTTTATCCGCCTACTCGAACACCGGGGAGCTGTTTTTT | CASSLSAYSNTGELFF